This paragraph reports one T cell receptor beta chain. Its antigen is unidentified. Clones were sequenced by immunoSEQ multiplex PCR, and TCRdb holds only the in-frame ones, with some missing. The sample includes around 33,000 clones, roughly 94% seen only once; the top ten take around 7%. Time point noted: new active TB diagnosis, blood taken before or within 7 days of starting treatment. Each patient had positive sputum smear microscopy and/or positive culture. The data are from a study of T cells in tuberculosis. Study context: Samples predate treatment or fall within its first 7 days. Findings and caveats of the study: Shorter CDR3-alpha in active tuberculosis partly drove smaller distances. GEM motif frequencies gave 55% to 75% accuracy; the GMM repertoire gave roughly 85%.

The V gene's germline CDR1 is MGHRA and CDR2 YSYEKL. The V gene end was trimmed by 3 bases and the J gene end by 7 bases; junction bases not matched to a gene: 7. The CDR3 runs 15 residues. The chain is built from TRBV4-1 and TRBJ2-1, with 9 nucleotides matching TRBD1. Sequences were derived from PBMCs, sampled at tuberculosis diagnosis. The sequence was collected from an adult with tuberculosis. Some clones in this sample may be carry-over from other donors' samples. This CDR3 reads CASSHAGTGINEQFF. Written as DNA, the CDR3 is TGCGCCAGCAGCCACGCCGGGACAGGGATAAATGAGCAGTTCTTC.